Given below is one T cell receptor (beta chain) in context. This entry is derived from a study of blood T cell repertoires in COVID-19. Study summary: COVID-19 samples from acute and convalescent phases originated in the United States, Italy and Spain. T cells, B-cell-depleted T cells, or PBMCs provided the cDNA or gDNA that served as material.

Source study methods: Amplification with reference gene primers provided the estimates of nucleated cell counts. Using immunoSEQ multiplex PCR, the repertoire was profiled, and TCRdb retains in-frame clones only, with some absent. The DNA gave D and trimming, while V, J and clone size come from that table. The sample contains about 140,000 clones, more than 75% of which appear only once. This clonotype was sampled from an elderly man with acute or convalescent COVID-19. Sequenced: peripheral blood.

The CDR3 region has the DNA TGTGCCAGCAGTTTTGGGGCCAGGGGCAACACTGAAGCTTTCTTT. Translated, it gives CASSFGARGNTEAFF. The chain recombines TRBV28 with TRBJ1-1; tentatively, D is TRBD1 (6 bases). The CDR3 has 15 residues. CDR1 is MDHEN, CDR2 SYDVKM, per germline. V was clipped by 3 bases and J by 2 bases, with 13 bases between them.